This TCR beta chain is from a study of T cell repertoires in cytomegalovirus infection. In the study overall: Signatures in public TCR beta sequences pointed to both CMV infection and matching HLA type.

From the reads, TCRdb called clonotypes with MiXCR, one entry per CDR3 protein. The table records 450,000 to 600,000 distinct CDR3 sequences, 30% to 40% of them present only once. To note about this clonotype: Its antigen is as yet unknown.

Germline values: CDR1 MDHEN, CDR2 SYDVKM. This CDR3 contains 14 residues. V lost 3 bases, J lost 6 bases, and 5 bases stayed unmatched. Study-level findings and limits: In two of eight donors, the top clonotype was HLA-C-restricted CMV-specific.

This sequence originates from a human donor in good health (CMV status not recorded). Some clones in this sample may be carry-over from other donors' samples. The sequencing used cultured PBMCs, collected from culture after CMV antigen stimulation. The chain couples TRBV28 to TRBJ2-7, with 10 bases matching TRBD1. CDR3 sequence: CASSFGQGGTEQYF. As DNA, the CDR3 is TGTGCCAGCAGTTTTGGACAGGGGGGAACCGAGCAGTACTTC.